This T cell receptor beta chain is drawn from a study of T cell repertoires in cytomegalovirus infection. Study as a whole: Both a matching HLA type and CMV infection were indicated by public TCR beta signatures.

Study-level results: Public TCR beta family frequency separated CMV-and-HLA carriers, including in an independent cohort. In two of eight donors, the top clonotype was HLA-C-restricted CMV-specific.

Trimming removed 4 bases from V and 0 bases from J, with 11 bases in between. Looked up from germline, CDR1 is MNHEY and CDR2 is SMNVEV (reference sequence). There are 15 residues in the CDR3. The sample holds many counts of this clonotype. The antigen is undetermined. MiXCR, applied by TCRdb to the reads, yields one record per CDR3 protein. This sample has approximately 590,000 distinct CDR3 sequences, with 40% found just once. The material sequenced was cultured PBMCs, taken from culture after CMV antigen stimulation. This receptor was obtained from a human donor in good health (CMV status not recorded). Some clones in this sample may be carry-over from other donors' samples. The chain employs TRBV27 and TRBJ2-3; unclear D gene. In nucleotides, the CDR3 is TGTGCCAGCAGTTCTCCTGGGCGGAGCACAGATACGCAGTATTTT. It translates to CASSSPGRSTDTQYF.